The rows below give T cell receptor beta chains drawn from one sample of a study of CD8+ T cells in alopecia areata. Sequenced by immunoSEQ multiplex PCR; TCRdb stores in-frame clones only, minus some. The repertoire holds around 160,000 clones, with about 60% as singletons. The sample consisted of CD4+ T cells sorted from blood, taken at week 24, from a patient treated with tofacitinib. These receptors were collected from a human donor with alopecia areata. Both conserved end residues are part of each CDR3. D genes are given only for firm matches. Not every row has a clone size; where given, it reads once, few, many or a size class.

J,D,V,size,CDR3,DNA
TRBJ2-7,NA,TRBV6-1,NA,CASRGEVYEQYF,TGTGCCAGCCGGGGAGAGGTGTACGAGCAGTACTTC
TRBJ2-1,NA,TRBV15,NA,CATSSAQGGNYNEQFF,TGTGCCACCAGCAGTGCTCAGGGGGGGAATTACAATGAGCAGTTCTTC
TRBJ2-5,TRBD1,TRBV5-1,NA,CASSRGQGQETQYF,TGCGCCAGCAGCCGCGGACAGGGCCAAGAGACCCAGTACTTC
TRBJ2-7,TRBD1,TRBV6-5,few,CASRKDRAHEQYF,TGTGCCAGCAGGAAGGACAGGGCCCACGAGCAGTACTTC
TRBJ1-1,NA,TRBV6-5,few,CASSYGRVVKTEAFF,TGTGCCAGCAGTTACGGGCGGGTTGTTAAGACTGAAGCTTTCTTT
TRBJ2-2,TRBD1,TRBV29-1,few,CSVRAGGLNTGELFF,TGCAGCGTTAGGGCAGGGGGCTTAAACACCGGGGAGCTGTTTTTT
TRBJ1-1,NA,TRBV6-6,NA,CASSYPGQNTEAFF,TGTGCCAGCAGTTACCCCGGGCAAAACACTGAAGCTTTCTTT
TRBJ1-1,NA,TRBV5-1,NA,CASSARSGNTEAFF,TGCGCCAGCAGCGCTAGGTCAGGCAACACTGAAGCTTTCTTT
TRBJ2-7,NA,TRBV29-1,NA,CSVYSRFTYEQYF,TGCAGCGTTTACTCTAGGTTTACCTACGAGCAGTACTTC
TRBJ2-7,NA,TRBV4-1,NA,CASSAIAVGHYEQYF,TGCGCCAGCAGCGCTATCGCGGTAGGGCACTACGAGCAGTACTTC
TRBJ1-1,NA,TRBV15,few,CATSRDPGEEAFF,TGTGCCACCAGCAGAGATCCGGGTGAAGAAGCTTTCTTT
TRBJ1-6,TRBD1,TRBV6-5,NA,CASSSRQGGNSPLHF,TGTGCCAGCAGTTCGCGACAGGGAGGTAATTCACCCCTCCACTTT
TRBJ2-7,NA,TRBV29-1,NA,CSAQPDHNYEQYF,TGCAGCGCACAGCCGGACCACAACTACGAGCAGTACTTC
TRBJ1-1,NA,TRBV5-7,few,CASSPIPLNTEAFF,TGTGCCAGCAGCCCCATCCCTTTGAACACTGAAGCTTTCTTT
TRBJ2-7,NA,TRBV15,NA,CATSRDLGDEQYF,TGTGCCACCAGCAGAGATCTGGGGGACGAGCAGTACTTC
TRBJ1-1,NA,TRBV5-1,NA,CASSLGGTGDTEAFF,TGCGCCAGCAGCTTGGGTGGCACCGGGGACACTGAAGCTTTCTTT
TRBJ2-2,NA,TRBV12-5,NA,CASGLGGTDGELFF,TGTGCTAGTGGACTGGGCGGGACGGACGGGGAGCTGTTTTTT
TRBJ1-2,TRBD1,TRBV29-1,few,CSVGGQHYGYTF,TGCAGCGTTGGGGGACAGCACTATGGCTACACCTTC
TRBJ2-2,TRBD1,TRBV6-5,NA,CASSPDRGRTGELFF,TGTGCCAGCAGTCCGGACAGGGGGCGGACCGGGGAGCTGTTTTTT
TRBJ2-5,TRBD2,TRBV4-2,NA,CASSQDASGGAIQYF,TGTGCCAGCAGCCAAGATGCTAGCGGGGGGGCTATCCAGTACTTC
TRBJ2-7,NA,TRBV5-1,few,CASSYSTGRADEQYF,TGCGCCAGCAGCTACTCGACAGGCAGGGCCGACGAGCAGTACTTC
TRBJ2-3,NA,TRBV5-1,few,CASSLAGTDTQYF,TGCGCCAGCAGCTTGGCGGGCACAGATACGCAGTATTTT
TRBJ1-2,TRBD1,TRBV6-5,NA,CASSYQGDYGYTF,TGTGCCAGCAGTTACCAGGGGGACTATGGCTACACCTTC
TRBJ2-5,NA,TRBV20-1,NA,CSGKNSVTQYF,TGCAGTGGGAAAAACTCCGTGACCCAGTACTTC
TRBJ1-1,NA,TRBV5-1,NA,CASSLASTGNTEAFF,TGCGCCAGCAGCTTGGCCTCGACAGGGAACACTGAAGCTTTCTTT
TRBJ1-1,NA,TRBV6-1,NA,CASSWGGNTEAFF,TGTGCCAGCAGTTGGGGGGGGAACACTGAAGCTTTCTTT
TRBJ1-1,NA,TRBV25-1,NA,CASSEWGRDTEAFF,TGTGCCAGCAGTGAGTGGGGGAGGGACACTGAAGCTTTCTTT
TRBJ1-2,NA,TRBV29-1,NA,CSVTSRLNYGYTF,TGCAGCGTGACCTCACGGTTGAACTATGGCTACACCTTC
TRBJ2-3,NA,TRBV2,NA,CASSTRGLTDTQYF,TGTGCCAGCAGTACGAGGGGGTTAACAGATACGCAGTATTTT
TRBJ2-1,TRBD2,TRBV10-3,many,CAISESASGGRQFF,TGTGCCATCAGTGAGTCGGCTAGCGGGGGGCGTCAGTTCTTC
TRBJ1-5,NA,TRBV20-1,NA,CSARASGTQHF,TGCAGTGCTAGAGCCAGTGGGACCCAGCATTTT
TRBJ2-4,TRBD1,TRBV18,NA,CASSPGTGGLAKNIQYF,TGTGCCAGCTCACCAGGGACAGGGGGACTAGCCAAAAACATTCAGTACTTC
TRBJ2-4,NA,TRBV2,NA,CASSEAPPRGARRLAKNIQYF,TGTGCCAGCAGTGAAGCGCCCCCCCGGGGGGCCCGCAGGTTAGCCAAAAACATTCAGTACTTC
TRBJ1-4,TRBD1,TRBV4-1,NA,CASSLTGSNEKLFF,TGCGCCAGCAGCCTGACAGGGTCTAATGAAAAACTGTTTTTT
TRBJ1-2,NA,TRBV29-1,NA,CSVEATTYGYTF,TGCAGCGTTGAAGCGACAACATATGGCTACACCTTC
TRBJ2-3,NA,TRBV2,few,CASSLGGDTQYF,TGTGCCAGCAGCCTAGGGGGAGATACGCAGTATTTT
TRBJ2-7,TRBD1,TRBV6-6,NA,CASSYAGTGVDEQYF,TGTGCCAGCAGTTATGCCGGGACAGGGGTGGACGAGCAGTACTTC
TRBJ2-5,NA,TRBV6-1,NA,CASSVGGAETQYF,TGTGCCAGCAGTGTTGGGGGAGCGGAGACCCAGTACTTC
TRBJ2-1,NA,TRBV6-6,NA,CASSYSGVYNEQFF,TGTGCCAGCAGTTACTCGGGGGTTTACAATGAGCAGTTCTTC
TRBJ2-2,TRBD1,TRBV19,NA,CASSRTGNTGELFF,TGTGCCAGTAGTAGGACAGGCAACACCGGGGAGCTGTTTTTT
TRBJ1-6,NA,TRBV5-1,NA,CASSLDRLNSPLHF,TGCGCCAGCAGCTTGGACAGGCTTAATTCACCCCTCCACTTT
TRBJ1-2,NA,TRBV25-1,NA,CASRRDSYGYTF,TGTGCCAGCAGACGCGACAGCTATGGCTACACCTTC
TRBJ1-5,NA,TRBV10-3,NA,CAISGSIGGNQPQHF,TGTGCCATCAGTGGCTCCATCGGGGGCAATCAGCCCCAGCATTTT
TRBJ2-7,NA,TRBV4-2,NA,CASSQELGPVGEQYF,TGTGCCAGCAGCCAAGAGCTCGGGCCGGTGGGGGAGCAGTACTTC
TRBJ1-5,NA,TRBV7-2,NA,CASSLGGLPQHF,TGTGCCAGCAGCTTAGGAGGGCTGCCCCAGCATTTT
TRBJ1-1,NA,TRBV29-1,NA,CSVGRVYDTEAFF,TGCAGCGTTGGAAGGGTGTATGACACTGAAGCTTTCTTT
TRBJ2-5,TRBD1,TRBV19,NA,CASSTGTGKGETQYF,TGTGCCAGTAGTACGGGGACAGGGAAGGGAGAGACCCAGTACTTC
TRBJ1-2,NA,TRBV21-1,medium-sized,CASSNQARGFHYGYTF,TGTGCCAGCAGCAACCAAGCCAGGGGGTTCCATTATGGCTACACCTTC
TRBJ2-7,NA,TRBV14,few,CASSARAVVGGYEQYF,TGTGCCAGCAGCGCCCGGGCCGTAGTTGGGGGGTACGAGCAGTACTTC